The 31 T cell receptor beta chains presented below share a single source sample, sequenced in a study of blood T cells in healthy people across ages. PCR was performed a second time for 7 to 11 cycles using a sample-barcoded 5' primer and a J-beta primer mix. TCRdb called the 5' RACE reads again in MiXCR, with one record for every CDR3 protein. This sample has about 1.4 million distinct CDR3 sequences, with approximately 63% found just once. The specimen was blood. The receptors here all came from a young man in good health.

CDR3 amino acids: CASSLSGTSGSRSYNEQFF. The DNA for the CDR3 is TGTGCCAGCAGCTTGTCCGGGACTAGCGGGAGCCGCTCCTACAATGAGCAGTTCTTC. The chain uses TRBV5-5 and TRBJ2-1, with 14 nucleotides matching TRBD2. The CDR3 runs 19 residues. The V gene end was trimmed by 1 base and the J gene end by 0 bases; junction bases not matched to a gene: 6. Germline V lookup: CDR1 SGHKS, CDR2 YYEKEE (reference sequence).

CDR3 in DNA: TGTGCCAGCAGCCCAAACTCCGGGACTAGCGGGAGAGAAGGCTACAATGAGCAGTTCTTC. Translating it yields CASSPNSGTSGREGYNEQFF. The J gene is TRBJ2-1, the V gene TRBV21-1; the table's D call of TRBD2 was not tested on the DNA. TRBV21-1 is flagged as a pseudogene. CDR3 length equals 20 residues.

CDR3 region: CASSEAIGAGANVLTF. The CDR3 bases are TGCGCCAGCAGTGAAGCGATTGGGGCTGGGGCCAACGTCCTGACTTTC. V and J are TRBV10-2 and TRBJ2-6; no clear D. Germline CDR1 reads WSHSY; CDR2 reads SAAADI. V was shortened by 3 bases and J by 2 bases, with 11 bases between the two germline ends. This CDR3 comprises 16 residues.

For this clonotype: One junction end does not reproduce the germline sequence, and a read error may be involved. V usage is TRBV20-1 and J usage is TRBJ2-1; D may be TRBD1 (6 bases). This CDR3 region has 12 residues. Looked up from germline, CDR1 is DFQATT and CDR2 is SNEGSKA (reference sequence). The CDR3 DNA follows: TGCAGTGCTAGTATGGGGGCGAATGAGCGGTTCTTC. This encodes CSASMGANERFF.

The CDR3 region has the DNA TGTGCCAGCAGTTGGGGAGCGCGTCAGCCCCAGCATTTT. Translation gives CASSWGARQPQHF. V and J are TRBV6-5 and TRBJ1-5; D gene uncertain. CDR1 is MNHEY, CDR2 SVGAGI, per germline. Trimming shortened V by 4 bases and J by 6 bases, and 10 bases separated the two germline ends. This CDR3 contains 13 residues.

The chain has TRBV6-5 and TRBJ2-4; 9 bases align to TRBD1. The DNA end lines up better with TRBJ2-7; the J call may be wrong. The V gene's germline CDR1 is MNHEY and CDR2 SVGAGI. The CDR3 length is 15 residues. CDR3 sequence (DNA): TGTGCCAGCAGGAAGGACAGGGGTCCCTCCTACGAGCAGTACTTC. Residues: CASRKDRGPSYEQYF.

The chain has TRBV12-3 or TRBV12-4 and TRBJ1-2, with a weak D call TRBD1 (6 bases). Trimming took 5 bases from V and 4 from J, leaving 11 bases between them. The CDR3 runs 13 residues. DNA of the CDR3: TGTGCCAGCAGTGGCGCAGGGGTCTATGGCTACACCTTC. It translates to CASSGAGVYGYTF.

The rearrangement uses TRBV27 and TRBJ1-2; D remains unclear. CDR1 and CDR2 (germline): MNHEY, SMNVEV (reference sequence). V lost 5 bases and J 1 base, leaving 8 bases between the germline ends. The CDR3 is 13 amino acids. CDR3 sequence (DNA): TGTGCCAGCAGTGGGAACAGTAACTATGGCTACACCTTC. This codes for CASSGNSNYGYTF.

This clonotype was counted between two and nine times. V gene TRBV5-5 combines with J gene TRBJ2-3; unclear D gene. CDR1 SGHKS and CDR2 YYEKEE come from the germline V gene (reference sequence). Trimming pared 1 base from V and 2 bases from J, leaving 8 bases between. This CDR3 spans 14 amino acids. The CDR3 nucleotides are TGTGCCAGCAGCTTGATAGCTTACACAGATACGCAGTATTTT. Translating it yields CASSLIAYTDTQYF.

The chain couples TRBV7-9 to TRBJ2-1, with TRBD2 matching over 8 bases. The CDR3 is 16 residues long. J gave up 9 bases and V 5 bases, and 15 bases lay outside the gene matches. Germline CDR1 reads SEHNR; CDR2 reads FQNEAQ (reference sequence). The CDR3 loop reads CASSPSEGAGVFEQFF. The CDR3 DNA reads as TGTGCCAGCAGCCCCTCAGAGGGAGCGGGGGTTTTTGAGCAGTTCTTC.

This clonotype was seen once. The chain combines TRBV6-5 with TRBJ2-3, with unresolved D. The CDR3 runs 14 residues. Trimming removed 0 bases at V and 4 bases at J, with 8 bases between. Germline CDR1 is MNHEY and CDR2 is SVGAGI. The CDR3 nucleotides read TGTGCCAGCAGTTACTCTCAGGCTCCAGATACGCAGTATTTT. This translates into CASSYSQAPDTQYF.

This clonotype has a handful of counts. The J gene is TRBJ2-1, the V gene TRBV4-1; possible D gene TRBD2, 5 bases. The CDR3 runs to 13 residues. V gave up 2 bases and J gave up 7 bases, with 9 bases separating them. In germline, CDR1 is MGHRA, CDR2 YSYEKL. Here the CDR3 reads CASSQPGVNEQFF. Written as DNA, the CDR3 is TGCGCCAGCAGCCAACCCGGGGTGAATGAGCAGTTCTTC.

The chain joins TRBV5-1 to TRBJ2-7, with 7 positions matching TRBD1. Germline CDR1 and CDR2: SGHRS and YFSETQ. The CDR3 loop spans 14 amino acids. V lost 6 bases to trimming and J lost 1 base; unmatched junction nucleotides: 7. The CDR3 loop reads CASTGPGGSYEQYF. For the CDR3, the DNA is TGCGCCAGCACTGGTCCAGGGGGATCCTACGAGCAGTACTTC.

CDR3: CSAIGQGAGDTQYF. The CDR3 DNA sequence: TGCAGTGCCATCGGACAGGGGGCGGGAGATACGCAGTATTTT. The J gene is TRBJ2-3, the V gene TRBV20-1; 11 positions match TRBD1. The CDR3 spans 14 residues. V trimming: 6 bases; J trimming: 5 bases; junction bases outside the gene matches: 7. The germline V gene encodes CDR1 DFQATT and CDR2 SNEGSKA (reference sequence).

This clonotype has more than one count but fewer than ten. The chain couples TRBV6-5 to TRBJ2-3, with TRBD1 as a possible D gene (6 bases). V lost 0 bases to trimming and J lost 1 base, with 14 bases between them. Germline assignment: CDR1 MNHEY and CDR2 SVGAGI. The CDR3 spans 17 residues. CDR3 sequence: CASSYSQMGARTDTQYF. The CDR3 nucleotides are TGTGCCAGCAGTTACTCGCAGATGGGGGCCCGCACAGATACGCAGTATTTT.

This clonotype was observed a few times. This sequence joins TRBV10-3 and TRBJ2-3; possibly TRBD1 for D (5 bases). Looked up from germline, CDR1 is ENHRY and CDR2 is SYGVKD. The CDR3 contains 15 residues. With 4 bases removed from V and 4 bases from J, the gap between germline ends came to 15 bases. CDR3 in DNA: TGTGCCATCAGTGCAGGGCGAGACGGCTCAGATACGCAGTATTTT. Translated, it gives CAISAGRDGSDTQYF.

V usage is TRBV4-1 and J usage is TRBJ2-1; TRBD2 matches at 11 bases. The V and J ends lost 2 bases and 6 bases, in that order; junction bases with no gene match: 9. Germline loops: CDR1 MGHRA, CDR2 YSYEKL. The CDR3 totals 17 residues. The CDR3 region is CASSQSGLAVVANEQFF. CDR3 DNA sequence: TGCGCCAGCAGCCAATCGGGACTAGCGGTGGTGGCCAATGAGCAGTTCTTC.

This chain connects TRBV7-9 to TRBJ2-2; D unclear. The CDR3 sequence is 14 residues long. Germline V gives CDR1 SEHNR, CDR2 FQNEAQ (reference sequence). V was trimmed by 5 bases and J by 4 bases, leaving 11 bases between them. In nucleotides, the CDR3 is TGTGCCAGCAGCCATAATATTGGCACCGGGGAGCTGTTTTTT. Its protein is CASSHNIGTGELFF.

The rearrangement uses TRBV6-6 and TRBJ1-1, with D possibly TRBD1 on 5 matching bases. Trimming took 6 bases from V and 7 from J, leaving 12 bases between them. Germline V gene data show CDR1 as MNHNY and CDR2 as SVGAGI (reference sequence). The CDR3 has 12 amino acids. In nucleotides, the CDR3 is TGTGCCAGCAGCCCAAATACAGGTGAAGCTTTCTTT. As protein: CASSPNTGEAFF.

This chain's CDR3 is CASSTHKETQYF. Written as DNA, the CDR3 is TGTGCCAGCAGCACCCATAAAGAGACCCAGTACTTC. The V and J genes are TRBV13 and TRBJ2-5; D gene uncertain. The CDR3 length is 12 residues. V dropped 5 bases and J dropped 3 bases, with 7 bases sitting between them. Germline V gene lookup returns CDR1 PRHDT and CDR2 FYEKMQ (reference sequence). The whole variable domain, filled in from reference TRBV13 and TRBJ2-5, reads AAGVIQSPRHLIKEKRETATLKCYPIPRHDTVYWYQQGPGQDPQFLISFYEKMQSDKGSIPDRFSAQQFSDYHSELNMSSLELGDSALYFCASSTHKETQYFGPGTRLLVL.

A remark on this clonotype: Mismatch with germline at one junction end may stem from a read error. The rearrangement uses TRBV6-6 and TRBJ2-5; 7 bases match TRBD1. The CDR3 has 14 amino acids. CDR1 and CDR2 (germline): MNHNY, SVGAGI (reference sequence). The CDR3 DNA reads TGTGCCACCAGCCAGGGGGTGGGACAAGAGACCCAGAACTTC. It translates to CATSQGVGQETQNF.

The chain uses TRBV11-2 and TRBJ2-4; 8 bases align to TRBD1. V gave up 1 base and J gave up 8 bases; unmatched junction bases: 4. The germline gives CDR1 SGHAT, CDR2 FQNNGV. The CDR3 contains 14 residues. CDR3 sequence reads: CASSLGTGMDIQYF. In nucleotides, the CDR3 is TGTGCCAGCAGCTTAGGGACAGGGATGGACATTCAGTACTTC.

This clonotype was detected a few times. The chain recombines TRBV20-1 with TRBJ2-6, with D possibly TRBD1 on 5 matching bases. Per the germline V gene, CDR1 is DFQATT and CDR2 is SNEGSKA (reference sequence). Trimming removed 7 bases from V and 6 bases from J, with 10 bases in between. CDR3 length: 12 amino acids. This CDR3 is CSVAGSANVLTF. For the CDR3, the DNA is TGCAGTGTGGCAGGGTCGGCCAACGTCCTGACTTTC.

This clonotype turned up a few times. Here the CDR3 DNA reads TGTGCCAGCAGCTTGGGGACTAGGGACGAGCAGTTCTTC. Residues: CASSLGTRDEQFF. The V call is TRBV5-4, the J call TRBJ2-1, with 7 bases lining up with TRBD2. The CDR3 loop spans 13 amino acids. Trimming cost V 0 bases and J 10 bases; bases outside gene matches: 4. CDR1 is SGHNT, CDR2 YYREEE, per germline (reference sequence).

V is TRBV7-2 and J is TRBJ2-5; D may be TRBD2 (6 bases). The CDR3 covers 15 residues. Germline V gene lookup returns CDR1 SGHTA and CDR2 FQGNSA. Trimming took 7 bases from V and 11 from J, leaving 26 bases between them. As DNA, the CDR3 is TGTGCCAGCACCACGGAGGGGATACGTACATCTGAGCAGTACTTC. This encodes CASTTEGIRTSEQYF. Based on the CDR3 plus reference TRBV7-2 and TRBJ2-5, the full variable domain is GAGVSQSPSNKVTEKGKDVELRCDPISGHTALYWYRQSLGQGLEFLIYFQGNSAPDKSGLPSDRFSAERTGGSVSTLTIQRTQQEDSAVYLCASTTEGIRTSEQYFGPGTRLLVL.

The chain is built from TRBV10-2 and TRBJ2-2; a weak D match, TRBD2 (6 bases). In germline, CDR1 is WSHSY, CDR2 SAAADI. The CDR3 has 15 amino acids. The V end was cut by 0 bases, the J end by 5 bases, with 10 bases between. The CDR3 DNA reads as TGCGCCAGCAGTGAGTCGCGGGGCCGGACCGGGGAGCTGTTTTTT. The encoded protein is CASSESRGRTGELFF.

About this clonotype itself: Germline and junction disagree at one end, which may indicate a read error. V is TRBV2 and J is TRBJ2-3; 11 bases are a match to TRBD2. The CDR3 is made up of 17 amino acids. The germline V gene has CDR1 SNHLY and CDR2 FYNNEI. The CDR3 DNA reads as TGTGCCAGCAGTGACAGTCCGGGACTAGCGGACACAGATACTCAGTATTTT. Translated: CASSDSPGLADTDTQYF.

The rearrangement links TRBV7-2 to TRBJ2-5; the match to TRBD2 covers 7 bases. The assigned J gene may be wrong: the sequence end matches TRBJ2-7 better. The V gene's germline CDR1 is SGHTA and CDR2 FQGNSA. The CDR3 sequence is 15 residues long. The CDR3 region is CASSLEGQGGDEQYF. The CDR3 DNA is TGTGCCAGCAGCTTAGAAGGGCAGGGAGGGGACGAGCAGTACTTC.

This clonotype came up a few times. The chain carries TRBV27 and TRBJ2-7; D is perhaps TRBD2 (6 bases). The germline V gene encodes CDR1 MNHEY and CDR2 SMNVEV (reference sequence). Trimming cost V 3 bases and J 0 bases, with 12 bases left between them. This CDR3 contains 15 residues. The CDR3 bases are TGTGCCAGCAGTTTTTTTGCGGGAACCTCCTACGAGCAGTACTTC. Translation gives CASSFFAGTSYEQYF.

In its sample, this clonotype was seen a few times. This rearrangement joins TRBV5-1 to TRBJ2-5, with D possibly being TRBD1 or TRBD2 (6 bases each). The J call is uncertain, as TRBJ2-7 better fits the DNA end. CDR1 and CDR2 (germline): SGHRS, YFSETQ. The CDR3 has 19 amino acids. CDR3 sequence reads: CASSLGLGGGTGNSYEQYF. The CDR3 DNA is TGCGCCAGCAGCTTGGGACTGGGGGGCGGAACCGGTAATTCCTACGAGCAGTACTTC.

This chain uses TRBV6-6 with TRBJ2-3, with 10 positions matching TRBD2. Germline trimming cut 8 bases from V and 0 bases from J; bases unmatched to any gene: 5. CDR1 is MNHNY, CDR2 SVGAGI, per germline (reference sequence). The CDR3 runs to 15 residues. The DNA for the CDR3 is TGTGCCAGCGGCCAGACTAGCGGGAGCACAGATACGCAGTATTTT. It specifies CASGQTSGSTDTQYF.